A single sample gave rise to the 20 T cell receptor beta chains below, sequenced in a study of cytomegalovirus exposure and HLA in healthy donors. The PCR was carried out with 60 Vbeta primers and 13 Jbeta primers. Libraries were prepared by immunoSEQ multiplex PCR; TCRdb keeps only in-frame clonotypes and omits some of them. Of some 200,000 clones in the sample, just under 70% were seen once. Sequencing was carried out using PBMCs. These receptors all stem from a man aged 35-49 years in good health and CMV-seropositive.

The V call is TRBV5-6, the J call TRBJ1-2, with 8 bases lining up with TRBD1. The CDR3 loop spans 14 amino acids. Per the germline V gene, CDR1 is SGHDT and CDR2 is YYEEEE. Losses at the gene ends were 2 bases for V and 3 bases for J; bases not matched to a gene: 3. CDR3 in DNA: TGTGCCAGCAGCTTTGGGACAGGAGACTATGGCTACACCTTC. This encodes CASSFGTGDYGYTF.

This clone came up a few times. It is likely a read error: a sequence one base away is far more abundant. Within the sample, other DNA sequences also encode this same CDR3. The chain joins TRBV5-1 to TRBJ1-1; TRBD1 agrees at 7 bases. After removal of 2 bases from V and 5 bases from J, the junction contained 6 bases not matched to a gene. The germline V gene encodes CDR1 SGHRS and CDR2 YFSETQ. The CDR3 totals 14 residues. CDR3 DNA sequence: TGCGCCAGCAGCTTAGGACAGGCGGGGACTGAAGCTTTCTTT. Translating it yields CASSLGQAGTEAFF.

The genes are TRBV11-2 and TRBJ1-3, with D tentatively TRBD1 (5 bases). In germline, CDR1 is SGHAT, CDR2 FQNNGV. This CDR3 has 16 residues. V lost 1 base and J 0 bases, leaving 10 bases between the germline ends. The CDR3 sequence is CASSLGQYFSGNTIYF. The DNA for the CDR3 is TGTGCCAGCAGCTTAGGACAGTATTTCTCTGGAAACACCATATATTTT.

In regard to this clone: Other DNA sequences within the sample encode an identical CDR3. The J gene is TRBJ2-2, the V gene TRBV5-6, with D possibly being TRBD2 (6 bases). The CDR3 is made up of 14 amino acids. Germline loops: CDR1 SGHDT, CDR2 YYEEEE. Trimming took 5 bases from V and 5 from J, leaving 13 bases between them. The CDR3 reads CASRYQGGTGELFF. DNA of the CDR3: TGTGCCAGCAGGTACCAGGGAGGAACCGGGGAGCTGTTTTTT.

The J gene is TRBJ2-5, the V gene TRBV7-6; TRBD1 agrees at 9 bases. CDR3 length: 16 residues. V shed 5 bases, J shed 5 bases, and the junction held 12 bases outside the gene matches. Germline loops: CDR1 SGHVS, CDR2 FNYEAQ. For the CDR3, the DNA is TGTGCCAGCAGCCCGGGGACAGGGAACGTTGGGGAGACCCAGTACTTC. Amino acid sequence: CASSPGTGNVGETQYF. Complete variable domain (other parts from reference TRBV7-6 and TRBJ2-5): GAGVSQSPRYKVTKRGQDVALRCDPISGHVSLYWYRQALGQGPEFLTYFNYEAQQDKSGLPNDRFSAERPEGSISTLTIQRTEQRDSAMYRCASSPGTGNVGETQYFGPGTRLLVL.

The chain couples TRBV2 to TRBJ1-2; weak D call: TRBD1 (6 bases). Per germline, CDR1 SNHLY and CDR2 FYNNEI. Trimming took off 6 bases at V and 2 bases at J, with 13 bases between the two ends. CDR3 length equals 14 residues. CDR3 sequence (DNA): TGTGCCAGCAGACCGGACAGTCAAAACTATGGCTACACCTTC. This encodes CASRPDSQNYGYTF.

The CDR3 DNA follows: TGTGCCAGCAAGTCGGGACAGGGTAATGGCTATGGCTACACCTTC. Translating gives CASKSGQGNGYGYTF. The chain couples TRBV6-6 to TRBJ1-2, with TRBD1 identical over 9 bases. The CDR3 length is 15 residues. V was pared by 7 bases and J by 4 bases, with 10 bases of the junction left unmatched. Per the germline V gene, CDR1 is MNHNY and CDR2 is SVGAGI (reference sequence).

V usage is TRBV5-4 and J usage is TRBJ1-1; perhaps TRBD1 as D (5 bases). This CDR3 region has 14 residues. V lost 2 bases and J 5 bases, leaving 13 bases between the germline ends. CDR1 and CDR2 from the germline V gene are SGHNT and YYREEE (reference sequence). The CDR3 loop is CASSFGGARTEAFF. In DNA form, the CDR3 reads TGTGCCAGCAGCTTTGGAGGGGCGAGGACTGAAGCTTTCTTT.

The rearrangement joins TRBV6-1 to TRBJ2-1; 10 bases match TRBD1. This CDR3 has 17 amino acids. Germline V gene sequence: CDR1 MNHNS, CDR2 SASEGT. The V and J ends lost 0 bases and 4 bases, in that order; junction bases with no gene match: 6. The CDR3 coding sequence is TGTGCCAGCAGTGAAGCAATGACAGGGGGCCGGTACAATGAGCAGTTCTTC. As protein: CASSEAMTGGRYNEQFF.

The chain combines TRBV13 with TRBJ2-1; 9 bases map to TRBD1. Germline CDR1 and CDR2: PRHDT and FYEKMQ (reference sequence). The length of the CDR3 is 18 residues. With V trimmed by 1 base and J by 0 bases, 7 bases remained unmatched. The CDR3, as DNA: TGTGCCAGCAGCTTAGAGGGGGGGACAGGGAGCTCCTACAATGAGCAGTTCTTC. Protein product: CASSLEGGTGSSYNEQFF.

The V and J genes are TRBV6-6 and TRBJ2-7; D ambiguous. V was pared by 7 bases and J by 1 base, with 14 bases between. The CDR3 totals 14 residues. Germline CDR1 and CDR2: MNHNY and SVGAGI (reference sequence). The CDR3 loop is CASTQRPGSYEQYF. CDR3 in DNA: TGTGCCAGCACCCAGAGGCCCGGGTCCTACGAGCAGTACTTC.

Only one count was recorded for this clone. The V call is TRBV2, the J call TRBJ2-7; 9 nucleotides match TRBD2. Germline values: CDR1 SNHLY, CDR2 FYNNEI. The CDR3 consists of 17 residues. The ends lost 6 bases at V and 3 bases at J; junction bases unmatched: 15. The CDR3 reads CASRGGIRTSDLYEQYF. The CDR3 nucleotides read TGTGCCAGCAGGGGGGGCATAAGGACTAGCGACCTCTACGAGCAGTACTTC.

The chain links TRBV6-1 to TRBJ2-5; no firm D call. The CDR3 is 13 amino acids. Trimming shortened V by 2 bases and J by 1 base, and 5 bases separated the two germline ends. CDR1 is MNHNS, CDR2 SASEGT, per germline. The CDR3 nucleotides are TGTGCCAGCAGTGAAAGACTCCAAGAGACCCAGTACTTC. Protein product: CASSERLQETQYF.

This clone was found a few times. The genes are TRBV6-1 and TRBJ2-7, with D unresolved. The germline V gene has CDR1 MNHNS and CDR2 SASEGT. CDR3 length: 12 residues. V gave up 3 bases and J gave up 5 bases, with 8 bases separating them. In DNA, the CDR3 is TGTGCCAGCAGTGAGAGAATCGACGAGCAGTACTTC. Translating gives CASSERIDEQYF.

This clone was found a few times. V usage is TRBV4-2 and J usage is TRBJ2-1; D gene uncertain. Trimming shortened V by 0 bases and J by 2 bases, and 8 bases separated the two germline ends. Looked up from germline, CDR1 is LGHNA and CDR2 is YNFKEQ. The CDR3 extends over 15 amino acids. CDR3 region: CASSQDRNAYNEQFF. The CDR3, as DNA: TGTGCCAGCAGCCAAGACAGGAACGCCTACAATGAGCAGTTCTTC.

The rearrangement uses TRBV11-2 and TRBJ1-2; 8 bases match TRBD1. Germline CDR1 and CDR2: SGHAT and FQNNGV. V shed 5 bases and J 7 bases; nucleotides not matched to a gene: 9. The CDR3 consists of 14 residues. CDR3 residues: CASSVTGDGGGYTF. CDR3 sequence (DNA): TGTGCCAGCAGCGTGACAGGGGATGGTGGTGGCTACACCTTC.

The CDR3 coding sequence is TGTGCCAGCAGTTCACCTCGGGGGGCATACACAGATACGCAGTATTTT. Translating it yields CASSSPRGAYTDTQYF. This chain connects TRBV28 to TRBJ2-3; TRBD2 might be the D (7 bases). The CDR3 is 16 residues long. The germline V gene has CDR1 MDHEN and CDR2 SYDVKM. Trimming cost V 4 bases and J 2 bases, with 16 bases left between them.

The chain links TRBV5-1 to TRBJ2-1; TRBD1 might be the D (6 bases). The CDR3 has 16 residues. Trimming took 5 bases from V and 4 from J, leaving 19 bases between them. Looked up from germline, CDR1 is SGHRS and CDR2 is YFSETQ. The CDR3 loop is CASSPTRGTGYNEQFF. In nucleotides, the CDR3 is TGCGCCAGCAGTCCGACCAGGGGCACCGGATACAATGAGCAGTTCTTC.

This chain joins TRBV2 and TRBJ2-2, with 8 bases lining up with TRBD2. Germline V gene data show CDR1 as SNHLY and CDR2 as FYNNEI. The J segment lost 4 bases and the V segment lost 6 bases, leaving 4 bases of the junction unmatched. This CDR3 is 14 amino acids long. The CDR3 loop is CASRVAGGTGELFF. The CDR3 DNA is TGTGCCAGCAGGGTTGCGGGGGGCACCGGGGAGCTGTTTTTT. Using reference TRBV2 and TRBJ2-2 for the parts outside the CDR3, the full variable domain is EPEVTQTPSHQVTQMGQEVILRCVPISNHLYFYWYRQILGQKVEFLVSFYNNEISEKSEIFDDQFSVERPDGSNFTLKIRSTKLEDSAMYFCASRVAGGTGELFFGEGSRLTVL.

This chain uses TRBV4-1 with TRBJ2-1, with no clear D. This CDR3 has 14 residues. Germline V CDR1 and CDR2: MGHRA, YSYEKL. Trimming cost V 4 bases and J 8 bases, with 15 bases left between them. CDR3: CASSRPFPLDEQFF. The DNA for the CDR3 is TGCGCCAGCAGCCGCCCCTTTCCCTTAGATGAGCAGTTCTTC.